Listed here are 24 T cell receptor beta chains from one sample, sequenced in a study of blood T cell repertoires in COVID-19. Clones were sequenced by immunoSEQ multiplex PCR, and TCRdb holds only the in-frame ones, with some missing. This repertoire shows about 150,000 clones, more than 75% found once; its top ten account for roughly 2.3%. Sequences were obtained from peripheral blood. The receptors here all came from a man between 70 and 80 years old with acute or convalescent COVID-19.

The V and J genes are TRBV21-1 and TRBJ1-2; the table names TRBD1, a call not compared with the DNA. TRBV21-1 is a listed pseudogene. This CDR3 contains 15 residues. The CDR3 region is CASSKRAGVFYGYTF. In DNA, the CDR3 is TGTGCCAGCAGCAAAAGGGCAGGGGTATTCTATGGCTACACCTTC.

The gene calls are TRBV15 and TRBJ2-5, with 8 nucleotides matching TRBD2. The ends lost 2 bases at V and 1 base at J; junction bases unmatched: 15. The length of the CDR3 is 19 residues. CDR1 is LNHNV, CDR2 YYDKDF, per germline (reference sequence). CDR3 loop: CATSRYPRRASGPQETQYF. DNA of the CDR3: TGTGCCACCAGCAGATATCCCCGCCGGGCTAGCGGGCCCCAAGAGACCCAGTACTTC.

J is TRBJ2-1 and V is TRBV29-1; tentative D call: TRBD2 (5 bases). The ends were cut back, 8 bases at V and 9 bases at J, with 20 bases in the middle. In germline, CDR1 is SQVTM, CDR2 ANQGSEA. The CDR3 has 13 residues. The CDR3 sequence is CSQRAVGSAEQFF. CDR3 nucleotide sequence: TGCAGCCAGCGAGCGGTGGGGTCCGCTGAGCAGTTCTTC.

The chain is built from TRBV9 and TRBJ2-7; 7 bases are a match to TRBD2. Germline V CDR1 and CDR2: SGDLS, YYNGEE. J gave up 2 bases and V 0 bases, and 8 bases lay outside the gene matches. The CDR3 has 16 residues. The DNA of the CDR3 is TGTGCCAGCAGCGTAGGTACAGCCGGGACTACCTACGAGCAGTACTTC. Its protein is CASSVGTAGTTYEQYF.

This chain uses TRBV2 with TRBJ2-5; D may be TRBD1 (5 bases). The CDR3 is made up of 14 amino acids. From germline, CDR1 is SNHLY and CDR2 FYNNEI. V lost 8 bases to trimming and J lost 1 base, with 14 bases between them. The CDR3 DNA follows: TGTGCCAGCCTAAGGGGTCAGGGCCAAGAGACCCAGTACTTC. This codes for CASLRGQGQETQYF.

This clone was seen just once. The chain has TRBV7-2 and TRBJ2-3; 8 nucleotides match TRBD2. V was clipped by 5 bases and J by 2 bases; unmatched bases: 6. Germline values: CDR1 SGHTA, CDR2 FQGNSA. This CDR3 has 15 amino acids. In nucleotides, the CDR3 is TGTGCCAGCAGCCCGACTAGCGTCTACACAGATACGCAGTATTTT. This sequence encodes CASSPTSVYTDTQYF.

CDR3 sequence reads: CASSSAGTISYEQYF. CDR3 nucleotide sequence: TGTGCCAGCAGCTCCGCCGGGACAATTTCCTACGAGCAGTACTTC. The chain uses TRBV28 and TRBJ2-7; TRBD1 is a possible D gene (6 bases). The CDR3 is 15 amino acids. CDR1 and CDR2 from the germline V gene are MDHEN and SYDVKM. V shed 6 bases and J shed 1 base, with 16 bases lying between them.

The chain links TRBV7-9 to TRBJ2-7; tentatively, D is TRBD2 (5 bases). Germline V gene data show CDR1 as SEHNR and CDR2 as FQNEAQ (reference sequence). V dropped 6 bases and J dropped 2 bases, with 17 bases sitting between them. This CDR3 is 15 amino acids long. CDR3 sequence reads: CASSSRSSTAYEQYF. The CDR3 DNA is TGTGCCAGCAGTTCCCGATCTAGCACCGCCTACGAGCAGTACTTC.

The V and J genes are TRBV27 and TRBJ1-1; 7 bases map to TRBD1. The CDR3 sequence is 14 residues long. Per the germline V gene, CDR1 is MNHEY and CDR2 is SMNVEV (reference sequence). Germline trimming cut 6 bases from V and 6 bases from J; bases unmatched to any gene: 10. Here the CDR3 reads CASSPDRVVPEAFF. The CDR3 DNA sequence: TGTGCCAGCAGCCCTGACAGGGTTGTCCCTGAAGCTTTCTTT.

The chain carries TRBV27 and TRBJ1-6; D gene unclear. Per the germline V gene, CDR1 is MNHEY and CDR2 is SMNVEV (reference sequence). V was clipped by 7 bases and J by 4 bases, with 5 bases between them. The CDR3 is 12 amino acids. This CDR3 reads CASTNYNSPLHF. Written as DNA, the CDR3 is TGTGCCAGCACTAATTATAATTCACCCCTCCACTTT.

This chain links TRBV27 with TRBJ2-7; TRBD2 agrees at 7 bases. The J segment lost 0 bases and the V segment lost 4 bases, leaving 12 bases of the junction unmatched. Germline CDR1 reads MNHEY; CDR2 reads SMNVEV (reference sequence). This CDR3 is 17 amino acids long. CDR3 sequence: CASSSLEREPFSYEQYF. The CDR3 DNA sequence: TGTGCCAGCAGTTCGTTGGAGCGGGAACCCTTCTCCTACGAGCAGTACTTC.

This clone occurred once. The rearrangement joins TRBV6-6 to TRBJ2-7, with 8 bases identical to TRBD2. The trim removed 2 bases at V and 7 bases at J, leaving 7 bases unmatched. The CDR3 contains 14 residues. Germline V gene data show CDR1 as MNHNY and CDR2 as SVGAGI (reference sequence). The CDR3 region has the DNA TGTGCCAGCAGTTACGAAGCGGGAGTACGGGAGCAGTACTTC. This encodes CASSYEAGVREQYF.

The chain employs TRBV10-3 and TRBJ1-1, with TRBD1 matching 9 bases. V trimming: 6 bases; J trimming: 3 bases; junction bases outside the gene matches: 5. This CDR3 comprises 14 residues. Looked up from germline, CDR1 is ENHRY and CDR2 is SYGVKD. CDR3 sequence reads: CAIRNRGQDTEAFF. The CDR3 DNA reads TGTGCCATCAGGAACAGGGGGCAGGACACTGAAGCTTTCTTT.

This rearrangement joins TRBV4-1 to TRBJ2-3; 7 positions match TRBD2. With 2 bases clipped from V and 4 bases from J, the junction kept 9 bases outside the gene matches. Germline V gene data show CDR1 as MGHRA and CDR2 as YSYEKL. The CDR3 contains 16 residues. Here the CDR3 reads CASSQSLGGSADTQYF. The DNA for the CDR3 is TGCGCCAGCAGCCAATCCCTTGGCGGGAGTGCAGATACGCAGTATTTT.

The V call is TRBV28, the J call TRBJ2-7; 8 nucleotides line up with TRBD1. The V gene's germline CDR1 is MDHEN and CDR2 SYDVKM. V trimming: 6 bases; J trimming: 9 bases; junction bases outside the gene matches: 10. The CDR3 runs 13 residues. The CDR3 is CASSLDRAGWQYF. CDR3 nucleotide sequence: TGTGCCAGCAGCCTGGACAGGGCCGGCTGGCAGTACTTC.

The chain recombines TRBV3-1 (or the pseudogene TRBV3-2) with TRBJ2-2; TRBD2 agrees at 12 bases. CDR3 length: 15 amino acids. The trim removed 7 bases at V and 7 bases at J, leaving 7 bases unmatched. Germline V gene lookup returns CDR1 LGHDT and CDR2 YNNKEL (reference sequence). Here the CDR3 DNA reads TGTGCCAGCACCTCTAGCGGGGGGGCTGTCGGGGAGCTGTTTTTT. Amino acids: CASTSSGGAVGELFF.

In nucleotides, the CDR3 is TGCGCCAGCAGCCAAGATTGGCTCCAGCCCCAGCATTTT. Its translation is CASSQDWLQPQHF. The chain carries TRBV4-1 and TRBJ1-5; D gene uncertain. The germline V and J ends were trimmed by 0 bases and 7 bases, with 7 bases remaining between them. The length of the CDR3 is 13 residues. The germline CDR1 and CDR2 sequences are MGHRA and YSYEKL.

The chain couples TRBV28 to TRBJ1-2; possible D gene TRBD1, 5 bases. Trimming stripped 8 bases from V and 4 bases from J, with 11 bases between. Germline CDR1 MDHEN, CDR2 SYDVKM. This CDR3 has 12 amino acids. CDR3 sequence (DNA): TGTGCCAGCCGGACAACAGGCTATGGCTACACCTTC. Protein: CASRTTGYGYTF.

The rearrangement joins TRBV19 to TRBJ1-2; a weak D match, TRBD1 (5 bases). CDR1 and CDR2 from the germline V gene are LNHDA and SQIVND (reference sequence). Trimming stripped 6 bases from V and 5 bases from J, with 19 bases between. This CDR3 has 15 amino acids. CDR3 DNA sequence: TGTGCCAGTAGCACCGTGGGCGGTGGGGGGTATGGCTACACCTTC. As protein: CASSTVGGGGYGYTF.

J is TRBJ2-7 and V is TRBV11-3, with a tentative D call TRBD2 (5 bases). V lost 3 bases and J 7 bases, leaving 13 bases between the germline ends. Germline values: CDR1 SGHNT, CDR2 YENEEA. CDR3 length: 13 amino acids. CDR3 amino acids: CASSFSVEGEQYF. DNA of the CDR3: TGTGCCAGCAGCTTCTCCGTCGAGGGAGAGCAGTACTTC.

The CDR3 coding sequence is TGCGCCAGCAGCTTTGGGGAGGGAGGAGAAGCTTTCTTT. Translated: CASSFGEGGEAFF. This chain uses TRBV5-1 with TRBJ1-1; D ambiguous. The V and J ends lost 2 bases and 8 bases respectively, with 13 bases between them. This CDR3 region has 13 residues. The germline V gene has CDR1 SGHRS and CDR2 YFSETQ.

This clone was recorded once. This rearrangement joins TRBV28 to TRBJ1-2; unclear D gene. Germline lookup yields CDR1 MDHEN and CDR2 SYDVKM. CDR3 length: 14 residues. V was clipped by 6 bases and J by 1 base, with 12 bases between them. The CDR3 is CASRGAGGNYGYTF. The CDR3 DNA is TGTGCCAGCAGAGGTGCAGGAGGTAACTATGGCTACACCTTC.

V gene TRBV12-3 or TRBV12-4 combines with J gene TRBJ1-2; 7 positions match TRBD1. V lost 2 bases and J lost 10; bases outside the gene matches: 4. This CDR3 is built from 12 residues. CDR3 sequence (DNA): TGTGCCAGCAGTTTAAGGGGGCTAGCCTACACCTTC. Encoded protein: CASSLRGLAYTF.

The CDR3 loop reads CASSFASSGNTIYF. CDR3 DNA: TGTGCCAGCAGCTTTGCCAGCTCTGGAAACACCATATATTTT. V gene TRBV5-4 combines with J gene TRBJ1-3; D gene ambiguous. The CDR3 contains 14 residues. Trimming took off 2 bases at V and 0 bases at J, with 6 bases between the two ends. Germline values: CDR1 SGHNT, CDR2 YYREEE (reference sequence).